This T cell receptor beta chain appears in the sequencing data of a study of regulatory and conventional T cells in breast cancer (dated by TCRdb to about 2015). This clonotype is described as medium-sized (0.01 to 0.1%). The antigen this receptor binds is unknown. The input lacks base qualities; no much larger clone sits a single base away. The library was made by PCR. TCRdb lists the instrument as Illumina MiSeq. TCRdb passed the public sequencing reads through fastp at Q25 and MiXCR, retaining productive beta sequences. CDR3 protein duplicates are merged, each entry listing the most common genes and DNA. This sample holds roughly 15,000 distinct CDR3 sequences; 25% to 40% were observed only once. The ten largest clones capture 1.6% of the sample. From the cysteine up to the phenylalanine, the CDR3 has a length of 14 residues. Only the CDR3 DNA is retained, 42 bases long and in frame from the first base. V drops 0 bases and J drops 8 bases, leaving 14 bases in between. Per the germline V gene (reference sequence), DFQATT is the CDR1 and SNEGSKA is the CDR2.

The V gene is TRBV20-1 and the J gene is TRBJ2-1; the D gene is not confidently resolved. This TCR was sampled from a female donor in good health. Sequencing was performed on conventional T cells from blood. The DNA sequence is given as TGCAGTGCTAGAGATCAATATGAGGTTCATGAGCAGTTCTTC. Its protein is CSARDQYEVHEQFF.